Below, 3 T cell receptor beta chains from the same sample are listed, as sequenced in a study of response to subunit inactivated influenza vaccine. A single record per CDR3 protein comes from TCRdb applying MiXCR to the RT-PCR reads. The sample includes roughly 710,000 distinct CDR3 sequences, less than 15% of them seen just once. Source: PBMCs from blood, taken less than 15 days before vaccination. The receptors stem from a man in his fifties or sixties who received an inactivated influenza vaccine.

This clonotype was recorded a few times. The rearrangement uses TRBV28 and TRBJ2-1; D gene unclear. CDR3 size: 14 residues. Deletions cut 5 bases from V and 3 bases from J, with 11 bases between. Germline CDR1 is MDHEN and CDR2 is SYDVKM. This chain's CDR3 is CASSRLAFYNEQFF. The CDR3 nucleotides are TGTGCCAGCAGTCGACTCGCATTCTACAATGAGCAGTTCTTC.

This clonotype was seen a handful of times. The chain uses TRBV11-1 and TRBJ1-5; perhaps TRBD1 as D (5 bases). The V gene lost 5 bases and the J gene lost 0 bases, with 20 bases spanning the gap. The CDR3 totals 18 residues. The germline V gene has CDR1 SGHAT and CDR2 FQDESV (reference sequence). CDR3 loop: CASSALGVQGFSNQPQHF. In nucleotides, the CDR3 is TGTGCCAGCAGCGCCTTGGGAGTGCAGGGCTTTAGCAATCAGCCCCAGCATTTT. Supplemented by reference TRBV11-1 and TRBJ1-5, the full variable domain reads EAEVAQSPRYKITEKSQAVAFWCDPISGHATLYWYRQILGQGPELLVQFQDESVVDDSQLPKDRFSAERLKGVDSTLKIQPAELGDSAMYLCASSALGVQGFSNQPQHFGDGTRLSIL.

This clonotype was seen ten or more times. The V gene is TRBV15, the J gene TRBJ2-3; D unresolved. Germline V gene sequence: CDR1 LNHNV, CDR2 YYDKDF (reference sequence). This CDR3 has 12 residues. Trimming cost V 1 base and J 4 bases, with 3 bases left between them. CDR3 loop: CATSRGADTQYF. CDR3 DNA: TGTGCCACCAGCAGAGGCGCAGATACGCAGTATTTT.